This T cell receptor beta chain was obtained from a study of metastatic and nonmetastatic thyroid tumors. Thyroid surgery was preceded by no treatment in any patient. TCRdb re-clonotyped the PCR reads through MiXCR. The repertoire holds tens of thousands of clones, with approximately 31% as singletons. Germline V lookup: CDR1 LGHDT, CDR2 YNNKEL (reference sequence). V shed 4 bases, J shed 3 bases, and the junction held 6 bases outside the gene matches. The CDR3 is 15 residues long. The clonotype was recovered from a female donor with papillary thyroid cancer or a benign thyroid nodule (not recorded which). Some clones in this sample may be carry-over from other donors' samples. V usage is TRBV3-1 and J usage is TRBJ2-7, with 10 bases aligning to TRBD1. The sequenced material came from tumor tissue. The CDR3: CASSLSGTGDYEQYF. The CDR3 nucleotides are TGTGCCAGCAGCCTCTCCGGGACAGGGGACTACGAGCAGTACTTC.